The sequence of this T cell receptor (beta chain) was determined in a study of shared clonotypes between healthy human individuals. V lost 6 bases and J 1 base, leaving 7 bases between the germline ends. The germline V gene encodes CDR1 ENHRY and CDR2 SYGVKD. The CDR3 spans 13 residues. Each cell subset's genomic DNA was divided evenly among several immunoSEQ plates. Sequencing used immunoSEQ multiplex PCR; TCRdb keeps in-frame clones, though not all of them. In the table there are under 1,100,000 clones, roughly 74% of which are singletons. Nashville, Tennessee was home to all donors, who were Caucasian adults. The investigators split CD4+ cells into a CD45RA+ naive subset and a CD45RA-negative memory subset.

The chain recombines TRBV10-3 with TRBJ1-5; no definite D call. The clonotype originates from a man younger than 30 in good health. Some clones in this sample may be carry-over from other donors' samples. The source material was memory CD4+ T cells from PBMCs. The subset here: CD45RA-negative fraction. The CDR3 spells CAIRPDSNQPQHF. For the CDR3, the DNA is TGTGCCATCAGGCCGGACAGCAATCAGCCCCAGCATTTT.